The 15 T cell receptor beta chains below were found in one sample sequenced in a study of blood T cells in healthy people across ages. It was with a sample-barcoded 5' primer and a J-beta primer mix that a second PCR of about 6 to 11 cycles was run. TCRdb redid the calling of the 5' RACE reads with MiXCR, one entry per CDR3 protein. The sample includes around 1,000,000 distinct CDR3 sequences, approximately 25% of them seen just once. Another study also made use of these data, one on T cells of mothers and their children.

Sequenced input: blood. Every receptor here comes from a girl aged 2-9 years in good health.

The CDR3 nucleotides read TGTGCCAGCAGCTTGGGGGGGATTGACAGGGCCACTGAAGCTTTCTTT. This translates into CASSLGGIDRATEAFF. The rearrangement uses TRBV5-8 and TRBJ1-1; 7 bases line up with TRBD1. The V segment lost 0 bases and the J segment 4 bases; nucleotides outside the gene matches: 9. Germline-derived CDR1 and CDR2 are SGHTS and YDEGEE. CDR3 length equals 16 residues.

There are a few counts of this clonotype. The chain links TRBV25-1 to TRBJ2-5, with D unresolved. V was shortened by 0 bases and J by 0 bases, with 5 bases between the two germline ends. This CDR3 contains 14 residues. Germline CDR1 and CDR2: MGHDK and SYGVNS. The CDR3 DNA is TGTGCCAGCAGTGAATATAAGGACCAAGAGACCCAGTACTTC. Translating it yields CASSEYKDQETQYF. The full variable domain, rest sourced from reference TRBV25-1 and TRBJ2-5, is EADIYQTPRYLVIGTGKKITLECSQTMGHDKMYWYQQDPGMELHLIHYSYGVNSTEKGDLSSESTVSRIRTEHFPLTLESARPSHTSQYLCASSEYKDQETQYFGPGTRLLVL.

The rearrangement joins TRBV20-1 to TRBJ1-6, with D perhaps TRBD1 (5 bases). CDR3 length: 15 amino acids. Germline V gene sequence: CDR1 DFQATT, CDR2 SNEGSKA (reference sequence). V was trimmed by 0 bases and J by 7 bases, leaving 13 bases between them. The CDR3 loop reads CSARETGQWNSPLHF. The DNA for the CDR3 is TGCAGTGCTAGAGAAACAGGACAATGGAATTCACCCCTCCACTTT.

There are a few counts of this clonotype. V usage is TRBV5-1 and J usage is TRBJ2-7; TRBD1 or TRBD2 may be the D gene (5 bases each). Trimming took 0 bases from V and 4 from J, leaving 14 bases between them. The CDR3 contains 15 residues. Germline V gene sequence: CDR1 SGHRS, CDR2 YFSETQ. CDR3 protein: CASSLEQAGAYEQYF. The CDR3 DNA reads as TGCGCCAGCAGCTTGGAACAGGCCGGGGCTTACGAGCAGTACTTC.

This clonotype turned up a few times. The chain uses TRBV10-3 and TRBJ2-5; 12 bases align to TRBD1. With 8 bases clipped from V and 4 bases from J, the junction kept 2 bases outside the gene matches. The length of the CDR3 is 13 residues. CDR1 ENHRY and CDR2 SYGVKD come from the germline V gene. CDR3 in DNA: TGTGCCATCGGGACAGGGGGCTCAGAGACCCAGTACTTC. This gives the protein CAIGTGGSETQYF.

The chain carries TRBV9 and TRBJ2-7; 8 bases line up with TRBD2. CDR3 length: 14 amino acids. Trimming removed 2 bases from V and 2 bases from J; junction bases left unmatched: 3. CDR1 SGDLS and CDR2 YYNGEE come from the germline V gene. The chain's CDR3 is CASSVSGSAYEQYF. Written as DNA, the CDR3 is TGTGCCAGCAGCGTCAGCGGGAGTGCCTACGAGCAGTACTTC.

This clonotype came up a few times. The V and J genes are TRBV6-1 and TRBJ2-1, with D possibly matching TRBD2 (6 bases). The germline V gene has CDR1 MNHNS and CDR2 SASEGT. CDR3 length equals 16 residues. Trimming pared 3 bases from V and 7 bases from J, leaving 19 bases between. The CDR3 loop is CASSDGSVRESNEQFF. The CDR3 DNA is TGTGCCAGCAGTGACGGGAGCGTTAGGGAGTCGAATGAGCAGTTCTTC.

This sequence joins TRBV29-1 and TRBJ2-5, with 8 bases that match TRBD2. With V trimmed by 2 bases and J by 0 bases, 2 bases remained unmatched. The CDR3 runs to 14 residues. Germline V lookup: CDR1 SQVTM, CDR2 ANQGSEA. The CDR3 DNA sequence: TGCAGCGTTGAACTAGCGGGCTACCAAGAGACCCAGTACTTC. This gives the protein CSVELAGYQETQYF.

The rearrangement links TRBV12-3 or TRBV12-4 to TRBJ2-3; D perhaps matches TRBD2 (5 bases). Between the trimmed V and J ends, which lost 6 bases and 8 bases, there was a span of 9 bases. This CDR3 is 11 amino acids long. CDR3 nucleotides: TGTGCCAGCAGAGAGGGAGCTACGCAGTATTTT. As protein: CASREGATQYF.

The chain uses TRBV9 and TRBJ2-3; 9 bases line up with TRBD2. V lost 4 bases and J lost 2; bases outside the gene matches: 5. The CDR3 runs to 15 residues. Germline V gene lookup returns CDR1 SGDLS and CDR2 YYNGEE. The DNA for the CDR3 is TGTGCCAGCAGCCCGACTAGCGGCGACACAGATACGCAGTATTTT. This codes for CASSPTSGDTDTQYF.

This clonotype has just a few counts. The J gene is TRBJ2-3, the V gene TRBV7-8; D is unclear. The CDR3 totals 14 residues. The V gene's germline CDR1 is SGHVS and CDR2 FQNEAQ. Trimming left V 3 bases short and J 0 bases short, with 7 bases between. CDR3 in amino acids: CASSFRISTDTQYF. CDR3 coding DNA: TGTGCCAGCAGCTTTAGGATAAGCACAGATACGCAGTATTTT.

This clonotype appeared a few times. The chain carries TRBV11-2 and TRBJ1-2, with a weak D call TRBD1 (6 bases). Germline CDR1 and CDR2: SGHAT and FQNNGV. This CDR3 contains 15 residues. V dropped 3 bases and J dropped 3 bases, with 14 bases sitting between them. CDR3 loop: CASSFDPGDHYGYTF. CDR3 DNA: TGTGCCAGCAGCTTTGACCCAGGGGACCACTATGGCTACACCTTC.

This clonotype occurred many times. The J gene is TRBJ1-2, the V gene TRBV5-5; D remains ambiguous. This CDR3 spans 11 amino acids. V lost 4 bases and J 4 bases, leaving 5 bases between the germline ends. Germline lookup yields CDR1 SGHKS and CDR2 YYEKEE (reference sequence). CDR3 sequence: CASSNSYGYTF. The CDR3 DNA sequence: TGTGCCAGCAGCAATTCCTATGGCTACACCTTC.

The rearrangement links TRBV5-4 to TRBJ2-2; 12 bases are shared with TRBD2. This CDR3 has 19 residues. With V trimmed by 0 bases and J by 2 bases, 8 bases remained unmatched. Germline-derived CDR1 and CDR2 are SGHNT and YYREEE (reference sequence). The CDR3 DNA follows: TGTGCCAGCAGCTTGGCCTGGGCTAGCGGGAGGGCCAACACCGGGGAGCTGTTTTTT. It is translated as CASSLAWASGRANTGELFF.

The chain is built from TRBV12-3 or TRBV12-4 and TRBJ2-3; 14 nucleotides line up with TRBD2. The CDR3 sequence is 17 residues long. J was trimmed by 4 bases and V by 5 bases; bases with no gene match: 8. The CDR3 DNA reads as TGTGCCAGCAGTCCCCAGGGACTAGCGGGAGAGGCAGATACGCAGTATTTT. As protein: CASSPQGLAGEADTQYF.